The rows below give T cell receptor beta chains drawn from one sample of a study of blood T cell repertoires in COVID-19. The method was immunoSEQ multiplex PCR; TCRdb's version includes in-frame clones alone and lacks a portion of them. The profile shows fewer than 350,000 clones, 70% to 90% of them singletons. The sequencing sample was made of PBMCs or T cells enriched from blood (not recorded which). The source of these receptors is a woman between 40 and 50 years old who had recovered from COVID-19. The CDR3 runs from the conserved cysteine through the conserved F or W. The D gene is left open where the match is weak. Only part of the rows carry a size: once, few, many, or a class if the clone is expanded.

>-|TRBV5-1|-|TRBJ2-5
CASSLGLTQETQYF
TGCGCCAGCAGCTTGGGACTTACTCAAGAGACCCAGTACTTC
>-|TRBV7-9|-|TRBJ1-4
CASSDYPGTNREKLFF
TGTGCCAGCAGCGACTATCCCGGGACAAATCGGGAAAAACTGTTTTTT
>-|TRBV29-1|-|TRBJ2-1
CSVGTPERGNEQFF
TGCAGCGTTGGGACCCCGGAAAGGGGTAATGAGCAGTTCTTC
>TRBD1|TRBV20-1|-|TRBJ1-1
CSPRGRAFF
TGCAGTCCTAGGGGGCGAGCTTTCTTT
>-|TRBV10-3|-|TRBJ1-5
CAISESERNQPQHF
TGTGCCATCAGTGAGTCAGAGCGCAATCAGCCCCAGCATTTT
>-|TRBV21-1|-|TRBJ2-7
CASPLRTGWDYEQYF
TGTGCCAGCCCTTTGAGGACAGGGTGGGACTACGAGCAGTACTTC
>TRBD2|TRBV27|few|TRBJ2-5
CASSPWTSSETQYF
TGTGCCAGCAGCCCTTGGACTAGTTCTGAGACCCAGTACTTC
>TRBD1|TRBV4-3|-|TRBJ1-5
CASSQGEQGDQPQHF
TGCGCCAGCAGCCAAGGTGAGCAGGGGGATCAGCCCCAGCATTTT
>TRBD2|TRBV6-2/TRBV6-3|few|TRBJ2-7
CASSAPFSGSSYEQYF
TGTGCCAGCAGTGCGCCCTTCAGCGGGAGCTCCTACGAGCAGTACTTC
>-|TRBV20-1|once|TRBJ2-7
CSASFVSSYEQYF
TGCAGTGCTAGTTTTGTGAGCTCCTACGAGCAGTACTTC
>TRBD2|TRBV7-7|-|TRBJ2-2
CASRRLASTGELFF
TGTGCTAGTAGAAGACTAGCTTCCACCGGGGAGCTGTTTTTT
>TRBD1|TRBV18|-|TRBJ1-6
CASSPRGQVVNSPLHF
TGTGCCAGCTCACCGAGGGGACAGGTGGTGAATTCACCCCTCCACTTT
>-|TRBV13|-|TRBJ2-7
CASSLVQVGYEQYF
TGTGCCAGCAGCTTAGTACAGGTCGGCTACGAGCAGTACTTC
>TRBD1|TRBV10-2|-|TRBJ2-5
CASRDRGRETQYF
TGCGCCAGCAGAGACAGGGGGCGGGAGACCCAGTACTTC
>-|TRBV6-2/TRBV6-3|-|TRBJ2-7
CASSYVLADYEQYF
TGTGCCAGCAGTTACGTACTAGCAGACTACGAGCAGTACTTC
>TRBD2|TRBV11-2|-|TRBJ2-5
CASSLGGGWETQYF
TGTGCCAGCAGCTTAGGGGGAGGGTGGGAGACCCAGTACTTC
>-|TRBV7-8|-|TRBJ2-7
CASSFRGLLADEQYF
TGTGCCAGCAGCTTCAGGGGGTTACTAGCTGACGAGCAGTACTTC
>-|TRBV19|-|TRBJ1-6
CASSIQDNSPLHF
TGTGCCAGTAGTATCCAGGATAATTCACCCCTCCACTTT
>-|TRBV28|-|TRBJ1-2
CASSLQGNYGYTF
TGTGCCAGCAGCCTACAGGGTAACTATGGCTACACCTTC
>TRBD1|TRBV18|-|TRBJ1-1
CASSPQGAVTEAFF
TGTGCCAGCTCACCACAGGGGGCGGTCACTGAAGCTTTCTTT
>-|TRBV9|-|TRBJ2-6
CASSVAGSGANVLTF
TGTGCCAGCAGCGTAGCGGGATCTGGGGCCAACGTCCTGACTTTC
>-|TRBV6-5|-|TRBJ1-1
CASTPLGGVNTEAFF
TGTGCCAGCACCCCCCTGGGGGGGGTGAACACTGAAGCTTTCTTT
>TRBD1|TRBV5-1|-|TRBJ2-1
CASSLVLGTGPNEQFF
TGCGCCAGCAGCTTGGTTCTAGGGACAGGGCCGAATGAGCAGTTCTTC
>TRBD1|TRBV19|-|TRBJ1-3
CASSIGDRGLSGNTIYF
TGTGCCAGTAGTATAGGAGACAGGGGGCTCTCTGGAAACACCATATATTTT
>-|TRBV11-2|-|TRBJ1-4
CASSPGRGNEKLFF
TGTGCCAGCAGCCCAGGGCGGGGGAATGAAAAACTGTTTTTT
>-|TRBV6-2/TRBV6-3|-|TRBJ2-1
CASSYASLAYNEQFF
TGTGCCAGCAGTTATGCCTCGCTAGCCTACAATGAGCAGTTCTTC
>TRBD1|TRBV19|-|TRBJ1-5
CASSRDRGGNQPQHF
TGTGCCAGTAGTCGGGACAGGGGGGGCAATCAGCCCCAGCATTTT
>-|TRBV28|once|TRBJ2-7
CASSLWLAGYEQYF
TGTGCCAGCAGTTTATGGTTGGCCGGGTACGAGCAGTACTTC
>-|TRBV4-1|once|TRBJ2-1
CASSQYRAPNEQFF
TGCGCCAGCAGCCAGTACAGGGCTCCCAATGAGCAGTTCTTC
>-|TRBV12-5|once|TRBJ2-3
CASALAADTQYF
TGTGCTAGTGCCCTTGCGGCAGATACGCAGTATTTT
>-|TRBV6-1|-|TRBJ1-2
CASSELQYYGYTF
TGTGCCAGCAGTGAGCTACAGTACTATGGCTACACCTTC
>TRBD2|TRBV10-3|-|TRBJ2-1
CAISGAFSGDSYNEQFF
TGTGCCATCAGTGGGGCCTTTAGCGGGGACTCCTACAATGAGCAGTTCTTC
>-|TRBV13|-|TRBJ2-5
CASSPQLARETQYF
TGTGCCAGCAGCCCCCAACTAGCCCGGGAGACCCAGTACTTC
>-|TRBV16|-|TRBJ1-2
CASSQSRRGDGYTF
TGTGCCAGCAGCCAATCGCGCCGGGGGGACGGCTACACCTTC
>-|TRBV6-5|-|TRBJ2-1
CASSYSKRSYNEQFF
TGTGCCAGCAGTTACTCGAAACGGTCCTACAATGAGCAGTTCTTC
>TRBD2|TRBV12-3/TRBV12-4|-|TRBJ2-1
CATSGGVGEQFF
TGTGCCACCTCGGGGGGAGTCGGTGAGCAGTTCTTC
>-|TRBV3-1/TRBV3-2|-|TRBJ2-7
CASSRQGSRAVEQYF
TGTGCCAGCAGCCGTCAGGGGTCTCGGGCGGTCGAGCAGTACTTC
>TRBD2|TRBV5-1|-|TRBJ2-1
CASRRLAGGYNEQFF
TGCGCCAGCAGGAGACTAGCGGGAGGATACAATGAGCAGTTCTTC
>-|TRBV2|once|TRBJ1-1
CARGRTGSEAFF
TGTGCCCGCGGACGGACGGGGTCTGAAGCTTTCTTT
>-|TRBV7-3|-|TRBJ2-5
CASSPQGVGTQYF
TGTGCCAGCAGCCCACAAGGGGTAGGGACCCAGTACTTC
>TRBD1|TRBV27|once|TRBJ1-2
CASSLGQVGYGYTF
TGTGCCAGCAGTTTAGGACAGGTTGGCTACGGCTACACCTTC
>-|TRBV7-9|once|TRBJ1-1
CASSLPVGNTEAFF
TGTGCCAGCAGCTTGCCAGTTGGGAACACTGAAGCTTTCTTT
>TRBD2|TRBV27|-|TRBJ2-1
CASSLRTSGGYNEQFF
TGTGCCAGCAGTTTACGGACTAGCGGGGGGTACAATGAGCAGTTCTTC
>TRBD2|TRBV9|-|TRBJ2-7
CASSVGGLAGVYEQYF
TGTGCCAGCAGCGTAGGGGGGCTAGCGGGAGTCTACGAGCAGTACTTC
>TRBD1|TRBV30|-|TRBJ2-7
CAWSVFGTGTYEQYF
TGTGCCTGGAGTGTATTCGGGACAGGGACCTACGAGCAGTACTTC
>-|TRBV7-2|-|TRBJ1-2
CASSFQGGDGYTF
TGTGCCAGCAGCTTTCAGGGTGGGGATGGCTACACCTTC
>TRBD1|TRBV28|once|TRBJ1-4
CASRYRDRPNEKLFF
TGTGCCAGCAGATACAGGGACAGACCAAATGAAAAACTGTTTTTT
>-|TRBV18|-|TRBJ2-7
CASSPPPAGSEQYF
TGTGCCAGCTCACCACCACCGGCAGGTAGCGAGCAGTACTTC
>-|TRBV6-5|few|TRBJ1-4
CASSSSGAGEKLFF
TGTGCCAGCAGTTCTTCTGGGGCGGGGGAAAAACTGTTTTTT
>-|TRBV28|-|TRBJ2-3
CASSSRVPDTQYF
TGTGCCAGCAGTTCCCGGGTCCCAGATACGCAGTATTTT
>TRBD1|TRBV5-1|-|TRBJ1-1
CASSLGDSEAFF
TGCGCCAGCAGCTTGGGGGACAGTGAAGCTTTCTTT
>TRBD1|TRBV28|once|TRBJ1-1
CASSLGGRGDTEAFF
TGTGCCAGCAGTCTAGGCGGCAGGGGGGACACTGAAGCTTTCTTT
>TRBD2|TRBV24-1|once|TRBJ2-1
CATSEWGAGVVGSGNEQFF
TGTGCCACCAGTGAATGGGGAGCGGGGGTAGTTGGTTCAGGAAATGAGCAGTTCTTC